What follows are 26 T cell receptor beta chains derived from one specimen sequenced in a study of shared clonotypes between healthy human individuals. Here immunoSEQ multiplex PCR was the method, and the copy in TCRdb shows in-frame clones only, minus some. This table has roughly 1,500,000 clones, approximately 98% appearing once. The sequencing sample was made of naive CD4+ T cells sorted from blood. This sample's subset: CD45RA+ positively selected. Receptors were obtained from a man in his thirties or forties in good health.

The rearrangement links TRBV28 to TRBJ2-1; a weak D match, TRBD1 (6 bases). Germline CDR1 MDHEN, CDR2 SYDVKM. This CDR3 is 15 amino acids long. V shed 8 bases and J shed 2 bases, with 16 bases lying between them. CDR3 nucleotides: TGTGCCAGCCCACCTCCGGGACAAACCTACAATGAGCAGTTCTTC. Its protein product is CASPPPGQTYNEQFF.

V gene TRBV10-3 combines with J gene TRBJ2-1, with 9 bases that match TRBD1. Germline lookup yields CDR1 ENHRY and CDR2 SYGVKD. J was trimmed by 1 base and V by 4 bases; bases with no gene match: 5. The CDR3 spans 16 residues. The CDR3 is CAISGDRVRSYNEQFF. CDR3 nucleotide sequence: TGTGCCATCAGTGGGGACAGGGTCCGATCCTACAATGAGCAGTTCTTC.

This clone has a single count. The chain uses TRBV5-5 and TRBJ1-6; perhaps TRBD1 as D (6 bases). Between the trimmed V and J ends, which lost 3 bases and 7 bases, there was a span of 14 bases. This CDR3 has 15 residues. Germline-derived CDR1 and CDR2 are SGHKS and YYEKEE (reference sequence). CDR3 nucleotide sequence: TGTGCCAGCAGCTCCGGGACACTCTCCAATTCACCCCTCCACTTT. Translating it yields CASSSGTLSNSPLHF.

The CDR3 is CASSGNADTQYF. In nucleotides, the CDR3 is TGTGCCAGTAGCGGGAATGCAGATACGCAGTATTTT. The gene calls are TRBV2 and TRBJ2-3; 8 positions match TRBD2. The V and J ends lost 9 bases and 4 bases, in that order; junction bases with no gene match: 3. The CDR3 runs 12 residues. Germline V lookup: CDR1 SNHLY, CDR2 FYNNEI. The full variable domain, rest sourced from reference TRBV2 and TRBJ2-3, is EPEVTQTPSHQVTQMGQEVILRCVPISNHLYFYWYRQILGQKVEFLVSFYNNEISEKSEIFDDQFSVERPDGSNFTLKIRSTKLEDSAMYFCASSGNADTQYFGPGTRLTVL.

CDR3 loop: CASRPGQTGYEQYF. The CDR3 DNA is TGCGCCAGCAGGCCGGGACAAACAGGGTACGAGCAGTACTTC. The V call is TRBV5-1, the J call TRBJ2-7, with D tentatively TRBD1 (6 bases). The CDR3 totals 14 residues. V lost 5 bases, J lost 4 bases, and 16 bases lay in between. The germline V gene encodes CDR1 SGHRS and CDR2 YFSETQ.

The table lists this clone with a count of one. The V gene is TRBV10-3, the J gene TRBJ2-1; 10 bases are shared with TRBD1. V lost 2 bases to trimming and J lost 6 bases; unmatched junction nucleotides: 7. Germline values: CDR1 ENHRY, CDR2 SYGVKD. There are 16 residues in the CDR3. This chain's CDR3 is CAISEIRDRGINEQFF. The CDR3 nucleotides read TGTGCCATCAGTGAGATAAGGGACAGGGGTATCAATGAGCAGTTCTTC.

The rearrangement joins TRBV27 to TRBJ2-1, with 11 bases matching TRBD2. Germline V lookup: CDR1 MNHEY, CDR2 SMNVEV (reference sequence). V lost 3 bases to trimming and J lost 7 bases; unmatched junction nucleotides: 20. The CDR3 is 20 amino acids. This chain's CDR3 is CASSFRSSLAGGIHLNEQFF. The CDR3 DNA follows: TGTGCCAGCAGTTTTCGGTCGAGTCTAGCGGGGGGAATACATTTAAATGAGCAGTTCTTC.

The genes are TRBV7-9 and TRBJ1-5; D might be TRBD1 (6 bases). This CDR3 is built from 17 residues. V was trimmed by 5 bases and J by 2 bases, leaving 19 bases between them. From germline, CDR1 is SEHNR and CDR2 FQNEAQ (reference sequence). This CDR3 reads CASSVDSSLSGNQPQHF. CDR3 DNA: TGTGCCAGCAGCGTGGACAGCTCCCTAAGTGGCAATCAGCCCCAGCATTTT.

The J gene is TRBJ2-3, the V gene TRBV5-4; D gene unclear. V was clipped by 3 bases and J by 4 bases, with 9 bases between them. The CDR3 consists of 13 residues. Germline CDR1 reads SGHNT; CDR2 reads YYREEE (reference sequence). The CDR3 DNA follows: TGTGCCAGCAGCTCGGTCGAGGCAGATACGCAGTATTTT. It specifies CASSSVEADTQYF.

The chain carries TRBV19 and TRBJ2-2, with a weak D call TRBD2 (6 bases). Germline V gene lookup returns CDR1 LNHDA and CDR2 SQIVND (reference sequence). This CDR3 has 15 residues. Trimming cost V 6 bases and J 1 base, with 12 bases left between them. CDR3 in DNA: TGTGCCAGTAGAACCGGGACTTTGAACACCGGGGAGCTGTTTTTT. Amino acids: CASRTGTLNTGELFF.

The chain employs TRBV6-5 and TRBJ1-1, with no clear D. The CDR3 has 14 amino acids. In germline, CDR1 is MNHEY, CDR2 SVGAGI. V was pared by 6 bases and J by 4 bases, with 15 bases between. The chain's CDR3 is CASSPRPGSTEAFF. Here the CDR3 DNA reads TGTGCCAGCAGCCCTCGCCCGGGGAGCACTGAAGCTTTCTTT.

This clone was detected only once. The chain has TRBV9 and TRBJ1-3; TRBD1 agrees at 8 bases. V lost 2 bases to trimming and J lost 0 bases; unmatched junction nucleotides: 4. This CDR3 is built from 16 residues. Looked up from germline, CDR1 is SGDLS and CDR2 is YYNGEE. The CDR3 region is CASSVIQGGSGNTIYF. Written as DNA, the CDR3 is TGTGCCAGCAGCGTTATACAGGGGGGCTCTGGAAACACCATATATTTT.

V gene TRBV7-2 combines with J gene TRBJ1-1; 11 nucleotides line up with TRBD1. Germline values: CDR1 SGHTA, CDR2 FQGNSA. V lost 5 bases, J lost 5 bases, and 7 bases stayed unmatched. This CDR3 has 15 residues. The CDR3 sequence is CASSPRGQGATEAFF. CDR3 DNA sequence: TGTGCCAGCAGCCCCCGAGGACAGGGGGCGACTGAAGCTTTCTTT.

The chain carries TRBV5-1 and TRBJ1-2; tentatively, D is TRBD1 (5 bases). Trimming pared 3 bases from V and 7 bases from J, leaving 19 bases between. This CDR3 contains 15 residues. The germline V gene has CDR1 SGHRS and CDR2 YFSETQ. The CDR3 loop reads CASSSSPGPSGGYTF. Written as DNA, the CDR3 is TGCGCCAGCAGCTCCTCCCCGGGGCCAAGCGGTGGCTACACCTTC.

This rearrangement joins TRBV7-2 to TRBJ1-5; D is perhaps TRBD1 (5 bases). The germline gives CDR1 SGHTA, CDR2 FQGNSA. The CDR3 contains 15 residues. The V end was cut by 1 base, the J end by 2 bases, with 9 bases between. CDR3 residues: CASSLEGYGNQPQHF. For the CDR3, the DNA is TGTGCCAGCAGCTTAGAGGGGTACGGCAATCAGCCCCAGCATTTT. The entire variable domain, with the rest obtained from reference TRBV7-2 and TRBJ1-5, is as follows: GAGVSQSPSNKVTEKGKDVELRCDPISGHTALYWYRQSLGQGLEFLIYFQGNSAPDKSGLPSDRFSAERTGGSVSTLTIQRTQQEDSAVYLCASSLEGYGNQPQHFGDGTRLSIL.

The V call is TRBV18, the J call TRBJ1-2; D not resolved. The V and J ends lost 4 bases and 5 bases respectively, with 8 bases between them. Germline V gene sequence: CDR1 KGHSH, CDR2 LQKENI. This CDR3 spans 12 amino acids. CDR3 nucleotide sequence: TGTGCCAGCTCACTGAGGCTATATGGCTACACCTTC. Protein sequence: CASSLRLYGYTF.

A word on this clone: Other nucleotide sequences from this sample produce the same CDR3. The rearrangement uses TRBV5-1 and TRBJ2-2; 9 bases map to TRBD2. Per the germline V gene, CDR1 is SGHRS and CDR2 is YFSETQ. The CDR3 consists of 15 residues. V shed 1 base, J shed 2 bases, and the junction held 0 bases outside the gene matches. This CDR3 is CASSLLAGNTGELFF. In DNA form, the CDR3 reads TGCGCCAGCAGCTTGCTAGCGGGAAACACCGGGGAGCTGTTTTTT.

The genes are TRBV28 and TRBJ2-1; D might be TRBD2 (5 bases). The germline V gene encodes CDR1 MDHEN and CDR2 SYDVKM. The CDR3 loop spans 11 amino acids. Trimming pared 3 bases from V and 15 bases from J, leaving 12 bases between. The CDR3 sequence is CASSFRREWFF. In DNA form, the CDR3 reads TGTGCCAGCAGTTTCCGTAGGGAGTGGTTCTTC.

The rearrangement uses TRBV28 and TRBJ1-5, with 7 bases fitting TRBD1. The CDR3 sequence is 17 residues long. The V gene's germline CDR1 is MDHEN and CDR2 SYDVKM. V shed 5 bases and J 0 bases; nucleotides not matched to a gene: 10. The CDR3 protein is CASSPQQGRGSNQPQHF. The CDR3, as DNA: TGTGCCAGCAGTCCTCAACAGGGGCGAGGTAGCAATCAGCCCCAGCATTTT.

This clone was counted a single time. This rearrangement joins TRBV5-1 to TRBJ2-3; 9 nucleotides line up with TRBD2. V was pared by 4 bases and J by 5 bases, with 5 bases of the junction left unmatched. CDR3 length: 14 residues. Germline CDR1 reads SGHRS; CDR2 reads YFSETQ. CDR3 sequence (DNA): TGCGCCAGCAGCGCGGGAGGGCTGGAAGATACGCAGTATTTT. It specifies CASSAGGLEDTQYF.

J is TRBJ2-7 and V is TRBV7-2; tentatively, D is TRBD1 (5 bases). The germline gives CDR1 SGHTA, CDR2 FQGNSA. CDR3 length: 15 amino acids. V was trimmed by 5 bases and J by 0 bases, leaving 14 bases between them. The CDR3 sequence is CASSRVSDSSYEQYF. CDR3 bases: TGTGCCAGCAGCCGGGTAAGCGACAGCTCCTACGAGCAGTACTTC.

The chain employs TRBV2 and TRBJ2-5; perhaps D is TRBD1 or TRBD2 (6 bases each). Germline V gene sequence: CDR1 SNHLY, CDR2 FYNNEI. The CDR3 consists of 14 residues. The V end lost 2 bases, the J end lost 5 bases, and 12 bases lay between the germline ends. CDR3 region: CASSESGAWETQYF. As DNA, the CDR3 is TGTGCCAGCAGTGAATCGGGGGCATGGGAGACCCAGTACTTC.

The J gene is TRBJ2-7, the V gene TRBV18; D gene ambiguous. With 3 bases removed from V and 4 bases from J, the gap between germline ends came to 10 bases. CDR3 length: 13 residues. The germline gives CDR1 KGHSH, CDR2 LQKENI. CDR3 sequence: CASSPLPEYEQYF. CDR3 bases: TGTGCCAGCTCACCTCTACCGGAATACGAGCAGTACTTC.

This chain links TRBV5-1 with TRBJ2-3; weak D call: TRBD2 (6 bases). The V gene's germline CDR1 is SGHRS and CDR2 YFSETQ. V was cut by 0 bases and J by 1 base, with 12 bases left in between. This CDR3 comprises 16 residues. For the CDR3, the DNA is TGCGCCAGCAGCTTGGCCGGGCGGGATCGCACAGATACGCAGTATTTT. Translated: CASSLAGRDRTDTQYF. Filled out from reference TRBV5-1 and TRBJ2-3, the complete variable domain reads KAGVTQTPRYLIKTRGQQVTLSCSPISGHRSVSWYQQTPGQGLQFLFEYFSETQRNKGNFPGRFSGRQFSNSRSEMNVSTLELGDSALYLCASSLAGRDRTDTQYFGPGTRLTVL.

This chain connects TRBV5-1 to TRBJ2-3; D is possibly TRBD2 (5 bases). The germline CDR1 and CDR2 sequences are SGHRS and YFSETQ. V was pared by 4 bases and J by 2 bases, with 17 bases between. This CDR3 has 16 residues. DNA for the CDR3: TGCGCCAGCAGCCCAGCCTTCGAGGGATACACAGATACGCAGTATTTT. Residues: CASSPAFEGYTDTQYF.

The rearrangement uses TRBV27 and TRBJ2-1; D is possibly TRBD2 (5 bases). The germline CDR1 and CDR2 sequences are MNHEY and SMNVEV (reference sequence). Trimming removed 5 bases at V and 8 bases at J, with 16 bases between. The length of the CDR3 is 14 residues. The CDR3 DNA follows: TGTGCCAGCAGTGATATGATGGTGCGGGATGAGCAGTTCTTC. Protein product: CASSDMMVRDEQFF.